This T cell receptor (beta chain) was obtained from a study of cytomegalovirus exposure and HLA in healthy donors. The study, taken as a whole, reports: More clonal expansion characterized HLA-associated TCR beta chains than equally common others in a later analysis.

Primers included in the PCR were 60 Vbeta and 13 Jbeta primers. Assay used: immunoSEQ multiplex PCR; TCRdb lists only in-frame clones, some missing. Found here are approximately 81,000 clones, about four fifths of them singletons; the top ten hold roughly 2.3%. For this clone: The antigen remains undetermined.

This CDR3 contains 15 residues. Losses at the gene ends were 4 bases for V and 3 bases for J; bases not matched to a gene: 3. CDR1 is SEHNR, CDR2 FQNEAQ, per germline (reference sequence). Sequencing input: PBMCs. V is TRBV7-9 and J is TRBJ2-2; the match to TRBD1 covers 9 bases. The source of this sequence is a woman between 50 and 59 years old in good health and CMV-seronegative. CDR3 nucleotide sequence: TGTGCCAGCAGCTCCTGGGACAGGGACACCGGGGAGCTGTTTTTT. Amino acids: CASSSWDRDTGELFF.